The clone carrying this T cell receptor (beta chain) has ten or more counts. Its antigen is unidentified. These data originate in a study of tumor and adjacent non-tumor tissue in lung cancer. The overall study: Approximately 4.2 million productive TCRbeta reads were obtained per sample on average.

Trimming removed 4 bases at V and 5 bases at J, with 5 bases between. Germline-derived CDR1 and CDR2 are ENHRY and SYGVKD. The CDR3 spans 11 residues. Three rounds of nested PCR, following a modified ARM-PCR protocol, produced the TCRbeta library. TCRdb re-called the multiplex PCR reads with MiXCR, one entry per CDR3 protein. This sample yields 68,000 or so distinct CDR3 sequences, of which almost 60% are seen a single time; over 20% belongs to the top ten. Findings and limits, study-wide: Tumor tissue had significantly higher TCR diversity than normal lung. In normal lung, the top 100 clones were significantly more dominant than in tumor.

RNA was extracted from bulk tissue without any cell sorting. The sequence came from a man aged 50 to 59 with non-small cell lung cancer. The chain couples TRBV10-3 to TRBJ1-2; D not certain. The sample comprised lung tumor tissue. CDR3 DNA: TGTGCCATCAGTGTAGGGTATGGCTACACCTTC. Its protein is CAISVGYGYTF.